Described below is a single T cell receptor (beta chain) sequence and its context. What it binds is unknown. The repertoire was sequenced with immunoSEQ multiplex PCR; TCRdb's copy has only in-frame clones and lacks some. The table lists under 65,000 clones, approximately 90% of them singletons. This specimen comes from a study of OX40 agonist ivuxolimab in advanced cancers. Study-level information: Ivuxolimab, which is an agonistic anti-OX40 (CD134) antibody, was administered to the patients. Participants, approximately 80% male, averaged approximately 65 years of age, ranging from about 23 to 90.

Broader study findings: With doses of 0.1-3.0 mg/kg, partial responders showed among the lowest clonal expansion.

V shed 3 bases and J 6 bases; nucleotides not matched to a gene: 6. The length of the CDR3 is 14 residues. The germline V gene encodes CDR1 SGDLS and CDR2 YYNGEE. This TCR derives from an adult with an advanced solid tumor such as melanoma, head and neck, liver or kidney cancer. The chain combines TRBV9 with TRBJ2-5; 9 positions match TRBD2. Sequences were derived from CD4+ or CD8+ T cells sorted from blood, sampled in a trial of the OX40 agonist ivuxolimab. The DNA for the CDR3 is TGTGCCAGCAGCGACGGGACTAGCTGGAAGACCCAGTACTTC. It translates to CASSDGTSWKTQYF. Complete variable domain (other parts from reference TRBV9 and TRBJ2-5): DSGVTQTPKHLITATGQRVTLRCSPRSGDLSVYWYQQSLDQGLQFLIQYYNGEERAKGNILERFSAQQFPDLHSELNLSSLELGDSALYFCASSDGTSWKTQYFGPGTRLLVL.